A selection of T cell receptor beta chains follows, all from one sample in a study of T cells in Graves' hyperthyroidism and ophthalmopathy. MiXCR, applied by TCRdb to the multiplex PCR reads, yields one record per CDR3 protein. This table has 350,000 to 450,000 distinct CDR3 sequences, about 17% appearing once. The specimen was blood. These receptors were collected from a young woman with Graves' hyperthyroidism that later progressed to Graves' ophthalmopathy. Both conserved end residues are part of each CDR3. The D gene is left open where the match is weak. A clone size is listed for some rows: how often the clone was seen (once, few, many), or a class if it is expanded.

TRBV6-1	TRBJ1-2	.	.	CASRQPGGNYGYTF	TGTGCCAGCAGACAACCGGGAGGGAACTATGGCTACACCTTC
TRBV5-1	TRBJ1-5	few	.	CASSLEAQQKPLDSNQPQHF	TGCGCCAGCAGCTTGGAGGCCCAACAGAAACCCCTTGATAGCAATCAGCCCCAGCATTTT
TRBV12-3/TRBV12-4	TRBJ1-1	many	.	CASSLVARETTEAFF	TGTGCCAGCAGTTTAGTCGCCAGGGAGACCACTGAAGCTTTCTTT
TRBV27	TRBJ1-1	many	.	CASSLIGGLTEAFF	TGTGCCAGCAGCCTTATCGGGGGCCTCACTGAAGCTTTCTTT
TRBV7-9	TRBJ1-1	few	.	CASSPSSDRLNTEAFF	TGTGCCAGCAGCCCATCATCCGACAGGTTGAACACTGAAGCTTTCTTT
TRBV5-1	TRBJ1-2	.	.	CASSPTRRGFDYGYTF	TGCGCCAGCAGCCCGACGCGCAGGGGCTTCGACTATGGCTACACCTTC
TRBV6-1	TRBJ1-3	many	.	CASRSIGNTIYF	TGTGCCAGCAGATCGATTGGAAACACCATATATTTT
TRBV6-6	TRBJ2-3	few	TRBD2	CASSYSGGSGDTQYF	TGTGCCAGCAGTTACTCGGGGGGGAGCGGGGATACGCAGTATTTT
TRBV6-1	TRBJ1-1	.	.	CASSESPGINTEAFF	TGTGCCAGCAGTGAATCCCCGGGGATAAACACTGAAGCTTTCTTT
TRBV5-6	TRBJ1-2	many	.	CASSSQGLVYGYTF	TGTGCCAGCAGCTCCCAGGGGCTCGTGTATGGCTACACCTTC
TRBV12-3/TRBV12-4	TRBJ2-1	many	.	CASSSTTFYNEQFF	TGTGCCAGCAGCTCAACTACGTTCTACAATGAGCAGTTCTTC
TRBV6-2/TRBV6-3	TRBJ2-1	.	TRBD1	CAIRDSAGTGTYNEQFF	TGTGCCATCAGAGACTCCGCCGGGACAGGGACTTACAATGAGCAGTTCTTC
TRBV18	TRBJ2-1	many	TRBD2	CASSPLAGGRYNEQFF	TGTGCCAGCTCACCTCTAGCGGGAGGGCGTTACAATGAGCAGTTCTTC
TRBV6-1	TRBJ1-2	few	.	CASSLFSGASGYTF	TGTGCCAGCAGTTTATTTTCAGGGGCGAGTGGCTACACCTTC
TRBV3-1	TRBJ2-3	many	.	CASSQRGDTQYF	TGTGCCAGCAGCCAAAGGGGAGATACGCAGTATTTT
TRBV7-2	TRBJ2-7	.	.	CASSSTEDYEQYF	TGTGCCAGCAGCTCCACTGAGGACTACGAGCAGTACTTC
TRBV18	TRBJ1-1	many	.	CASSPPPAMNTEAFF	TGTGCCAGCTCACCACCTCCAGCCATGAACACTGAAGCTTTCTTT
TRBV3-1	TRBJ2-1	many	.	CASSQASPRTGTYNEQFF	TGTGCCAGCAGCCAAGCATCTCCTCGGACGGGGACCTACAATGAGCAGTTCTTC
TRBV20-1	TRBJ1-2	many	.	CSAIPSGGRSNYGYTF	TGCAGTGCTATCCCCTCGGGAGGTAGGAGTAACTATGGCTACACCTTC
TRBV28	TRBJ1-5	many	.	CASRDRTVISNQPQHF	TGTGCCAGCAGGGATCGGACAGTGATTAGCAATCAGCCCCAGCATTTT
TRBV12-3/TRBV12-4	TRBJ1-1	many	.	CASSFTVSSRAFF	TGTGCCAGCAGTTTTACTGTCTCTTCCCGAGCTTTCTTT
TRBV6-2/TRBV6-3	TRBJ2-3	few	TRBD1	CAGRLDRGPDTQYF	TGTGCCGGCAGATTGGACAGGGGGCCGGATACGCAGTATTTT
TRBV11-2	TRBJ2-7	.	.	CASSFVGDGEQYF	TGTGCCAGCAGCTTTGTCGGAGATGGCGAGCAGTACTTC
TRBV7-9	TRBJ1-3	few	.	CASSFEVVNSGNTIYF	TGTGCCAGCAGCTTTGAGGTTGTAAACTCTGGAAACACCATATATTTT
TRBV2	TRBJ1-2	.	TRBD1	CASSLMDRGRGGYTF	TGTGCCAGCAGCCTGATGGACAGGGGGCGCGGGGGCTACACCTTC
TRBV7-2	TRBJ1-2	many	.	CASSVRDKNYGYTF	TGTGCCAGCAGCGTCCGGGACAAGAACTATGGCTACACCTTC
TRBV9	TRBJ2-7	many	TRBD2	CASSVGGGLADFYEQYF	TGTGCCAGCAGCGTAGGGGGAGGACTAGCGGACTTCTACGAGCAGTACTTC
TRBV11-2	TRBJ2-7	many	.	CASSLSPNGEQYF	TGTGCCAGCAGCTTATCACCGAACGGAGAGCAGTACTTC
TRBV20-1	TRBJ2-1	.	.	CGASNRLANYNEQFF	TGCGGTGCTAGTAATCGGCTAGCGAATTACAATGAGCAGTTCTTC
TRBV6-1	TRBJ2-7	.	TRBD2	CASSPTLAAISYEQYF	TGTGCCAGCAGTCCCACACTAGCGGCGATCTCCTACGAGCAGTACTTC
TRBV12-3/TRBV12-4	TRBJ1-1	many	.	CASSSLQGTTEAFF	TGTGCCAGCAGTTCACTACAGGGTACCACTGAAGCTTTCTTT
TRBV29-1	TRBJ2-6	few	TRBD2	CSVGLAGGPANVLTF	TGCAGCGTTGGGCTAGCGGGGGGGCCGGCCAACGTCCTGACTTTC
TRBV4-1	TRBJ1-5	.	.	CASSQDFTDWTDSNQPQHF	TGCGCCAGCAGCCAAGACTTTACAGATTGGACAGATAGCAATCAGCCCCAGCATTTT
TRBV7-2	TRBJ2-1	.	.	CASSLVGVGSQAYNEQFF	TGTGCCAGCAGCTTAGTAGGGGTCGGGTCACAAGCCTACAATGAGCAGTTCTTC
TRBV30	TRBJ2-7	many	.	CAWSVHGYEQYF	TGTGCCTGGAGTGTACACGGTTACGAGCAGTACTTC
TRBV6-1	TRBJ2-3	few	.	CASSEPGQSTDTQYF	TGTGCCAGCAGTGAGCCGGGACAAAGCACAGATACGCAGTATTTT
TRBV27	TRBJ2-5	.	.	CASSPYLTVYQETQYF	TGTGCCAGCAGTCCCTACCTGACAGTTTACCAAGAGACCCAGTACTTC
TRBV6-9	TRBJ2-7	.	.	CASSYFQGSDEQYF	TGTGCCAGCAGTTACTTTCAGGGTAGCGACGAGCAGTACTTC
TRBV7-8	TRBJ1-1	few	.	CASSLVSPNTEAFF	TGTGCCAGCAGCTTAGTATCCCCGAACACTGAAGCTTTCTTT
TRBV19	TRBJ1-5	.	.	CASSLLILEGNQPQHF	TGTGCCAGTAGCCTCTTGATACTCGAGGGCAATCAGCCCCAGCATTTT
TRBV6-2/TRBV6-3	TRBJ1-2	few	.	CASSYSFSSNYGYTF	TGTGCCAGCAGTTACTCCTTCAGTAGTAACTATGGCTACACCTTC
TRBV29-1	TRBJ2-6	many	.	CSVEEFGRHSGANVLTF	TGCAGCGTTGAAGAGTTTGGCAGACATTCTGGGGCCAACGTCCTGACTTTC
TRBV12-3/TRBV12-4	TRBJ2-3	many	TRBD1	CASTAPTGGTDTQYF	TGTGCCAGCACCGCACCGACAGGGGGCACAGATACGCAGTATTTT
TRBV19	TRBJ2-2	.	TRBD1	CASSILGQGRELFF	TGTGCCAGTAGTATTTTGGGACAGGGCCGGGAGCTGTTTTTT
TRBV5-1	TRBJ2-5	.	.	CASSRGSLQETQYF	TGCGCCAGCAGCAGGGGCAGCCTCCAAGAGACCCAGTACTTC
TRBV5-1	TRBJ1-4	.	.	CASSPTGMENGKLFF	TGCGCCAGCAGCCCAACCGGGATGGAGAATGGAAAACTGTTTTTT
TRBV12-3/TRBV12-4	TRBJ1-3	.	.	CATGKRDTIYF	TGTGCCACCGGGAAGCGGGACACCATATATTTT
TRBV29-1	TRBJ2-3	many	.	CSVGTDTDTQYF	TGCAGCGTGGGGACTGACACAGATACGCAGTATTTT
TRBV18	TRBJ2-3	many	TRBD2	CASSPAGVSTDTQYF	TGTGCCAGCTCACCAGCGGGGGTGAGCACAGATACGCAGTATTTT
TRBV30	TRBJ2-1	.	TRBD2	CAWSGLAGGYNEQFF	TGTGCCTGGAGTGGACTAGCGGGAGGGTACAATGAGCAGTTCTTC
TRBV7-9	TRBJ2-7	many	.	CASSPDRFSYEQYF	TGTGCCAGCAGCCCCGACAGGTTTTCCTACGAGCAGTACTTC
TRBV5-6	TRBJ2-5	.	.	CASSSQETHYF	TGTGCCAGCAGCTCACAAGAGACCCATTACTTC
TRBV27	TRBJ2-1	few	.	CASSRSPSTWEQFF	TGTGCCAGCAGTCGATCCCCATCGACTTGGGAGCAGTTCTTC